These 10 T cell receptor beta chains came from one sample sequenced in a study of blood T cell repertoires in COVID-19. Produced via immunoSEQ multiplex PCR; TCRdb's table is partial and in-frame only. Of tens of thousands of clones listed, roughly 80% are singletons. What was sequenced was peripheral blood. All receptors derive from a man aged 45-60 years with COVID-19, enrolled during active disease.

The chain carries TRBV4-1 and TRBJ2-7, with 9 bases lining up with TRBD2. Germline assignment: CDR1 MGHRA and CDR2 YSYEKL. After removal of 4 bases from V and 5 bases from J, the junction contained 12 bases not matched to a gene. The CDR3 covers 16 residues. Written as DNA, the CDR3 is TGCGCCAGCAGCCCGGGAGGGGTAGCGGGAGTTAACGAGCAGTACTTC. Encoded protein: CASSPGGVAGVNEQYF.

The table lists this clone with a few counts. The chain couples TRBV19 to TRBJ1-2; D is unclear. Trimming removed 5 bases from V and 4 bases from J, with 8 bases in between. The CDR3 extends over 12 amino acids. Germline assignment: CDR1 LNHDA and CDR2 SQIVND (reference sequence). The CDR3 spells CASSPGSYGYTF. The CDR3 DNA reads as TGTGCCAGTAGTCCCGGGTCCTATGGCTACACCTTC.

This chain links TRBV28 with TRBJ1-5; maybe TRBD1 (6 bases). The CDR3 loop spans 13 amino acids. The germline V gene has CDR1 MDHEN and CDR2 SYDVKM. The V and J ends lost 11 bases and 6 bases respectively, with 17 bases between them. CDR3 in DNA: TGTGCCGGGCGAGGGGGTTTCAGTCAGCCCCAGCATTTT. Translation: CAGRGGFSQPQHF.

CDR3 nucleotide sequence: TGTGCCAGCAGCCTAGGGAGTTCAGGGAGGTACGAGCAGTACTTC. Translating it yields CASSLGSSGRYEQYF. The rearrangement joins TRBV11-3 to TRBJ2-7; TRBD2 is a possible D gene (6 bases). The V end lost 5 bases, the J end lost 4 bases, and 18 bases lay between the germline ends. The CDR3 is 15 amino acids. CDR1 and CDR2 (germline): SGHNT, YENEEA.

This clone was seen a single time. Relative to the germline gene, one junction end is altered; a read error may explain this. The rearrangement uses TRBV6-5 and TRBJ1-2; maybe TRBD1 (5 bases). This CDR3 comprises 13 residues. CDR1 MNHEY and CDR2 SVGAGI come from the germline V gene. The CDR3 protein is CATSIIGDYGYTF. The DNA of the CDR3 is TGTGCCACCAGTATAATAGGGGACTATGGCTACACCTTC.

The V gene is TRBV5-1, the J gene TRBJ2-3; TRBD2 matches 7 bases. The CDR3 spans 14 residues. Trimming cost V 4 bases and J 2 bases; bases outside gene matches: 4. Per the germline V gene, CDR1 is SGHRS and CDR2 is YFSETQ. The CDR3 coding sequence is TGCGCCAGCAGCCCGGGACTATTCACAGATACGCAGTATTTT. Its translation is CASSPGLFTDTQYF.

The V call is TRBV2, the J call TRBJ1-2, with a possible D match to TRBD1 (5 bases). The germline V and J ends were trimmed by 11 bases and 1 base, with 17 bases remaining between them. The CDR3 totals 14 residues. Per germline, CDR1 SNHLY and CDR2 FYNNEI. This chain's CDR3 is CARRHEGVNYGYTF. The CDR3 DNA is TGTGCCCGACGACACGAAGGGGTTAACTATGGCTACACCTTC.

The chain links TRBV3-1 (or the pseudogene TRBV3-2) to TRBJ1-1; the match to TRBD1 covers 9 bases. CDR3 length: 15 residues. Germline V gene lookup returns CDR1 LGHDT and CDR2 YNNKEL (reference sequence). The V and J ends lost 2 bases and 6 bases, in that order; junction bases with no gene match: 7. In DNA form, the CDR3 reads TGTGCCAGCAGCCAAACGGGACAGGGATCCCCTGAAGCTTTCTTT. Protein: CASSQTGQGSPEAFF.

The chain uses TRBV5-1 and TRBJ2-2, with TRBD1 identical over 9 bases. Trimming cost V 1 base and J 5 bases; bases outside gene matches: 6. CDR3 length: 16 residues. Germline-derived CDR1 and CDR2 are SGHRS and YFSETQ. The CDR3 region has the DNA TGCGCCAGCAGCTTGAAGGGACAGGGAGGAACCGGGGAGCTGTTTTTT. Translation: CASSLKGQGGTGELFF.

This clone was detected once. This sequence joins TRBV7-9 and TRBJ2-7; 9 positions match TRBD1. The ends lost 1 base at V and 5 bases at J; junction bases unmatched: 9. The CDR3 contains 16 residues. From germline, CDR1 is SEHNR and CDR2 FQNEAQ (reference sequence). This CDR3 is CASSLGGTGGVDEQYF. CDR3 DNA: TGTGCCAGCAGCTTAGGAGGAACAGGGGGCGTCGACGAGCAGTACTTC. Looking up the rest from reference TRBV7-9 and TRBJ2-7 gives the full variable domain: DTGVSQNPRHKITKRGQNVTFRCDPISEHNRLYWYRQTLGQGPEFLTYFQNEAQLEKSRLLSDRFSAERPKGSFSTLEIQRTEQGDSAMYLCASSLGGTGGVDEQYFGPGTRLTVT.